These 18 T cell receptor beta chains were sequenced from one sample in a study of CD4 T cells in relation to SARS-CoV-2 and coronaviruses. Antigens of these TCRs are unknown. Data came from immunoSEQ multiplex PCR; TCRdb stores just in-frame clones and leaves some out. The table has about 37,000 clones, about four fifths seen once. What was sequenced was naive CD4+ T cells from PBMCs, cultured in vitro. Subset noted: naive CD4+ T cells isolated by negative enrichment. The receptors derive from an adult with COVID-19.

V gene TRBV5-1 combines with J gene TRBJ2-7; maybe TRBD2 (6 bases). V was cut by 2 bases and J by 3 bases, with 15 bases left in between. Germline-derived CDR1 and CDR2 are SGHRS and YFSETQ. The CDR3 is 15 amino acids. The CDR3 region is CASSFEEGLHYEQYF. CDR3 sequence (DNA): TGCGCCAGCAGCTTCGAGGAGGGGTTGCACTACGAGCAGTACTTC.

This chain uses TRBV6-5 with TRBJ1-1; no reliable D call. V lost 6 bases and J 3 bases, leaving 14 bases between the germline ends. Germline CDR1 reads MNHEY; CDR2 reads SVGAGI. The CDR3 extends over 14 amino acids. CDR3 coding DNA: TGTGCCAGCAGGGTTACTATCTCGGACACTGAAGCTTTCTTT. Translated: CASRVTISDTEAFF.

The V gene is TRBV4-1, the J gene TRBJ1-1; D remains ambiguous. Trimming took 1 base from V and 1 from J, leaving 7 bases between them. The CDR3 contains 14 residues. Germline values: CDR1 MGHRA, CDR2 YSYEKL. CDR3 sequence: CASSQGHRNTEAFF. The CDR3 DNA follows: TGCGCCAGCAGCCAAGGACATCGGAACACTGAAGCTTTCTTT.

Within the sample, this clone is medium-sized. The chain carries TRBV6-1 and TRBJ1-6; 9 positions match TRBD1. Germline V gene lookup returns CDR1 MNHNS and CDR2 SASEGT. The J segment lost 7 bases and the V segment lost 2 bases, leaving 6 bases of the junction unmatched. There are 16 residues in the CDR3. The CDR3 sequence is CASSESIGQGNSPLHF. The DNA of the CDR3 is TGTGCCAGCAGTGAATCCATTGGACAGGGGAATTCACCCCTCCACTTT.

V is TRBV9 and J is TRBJ1-3; perhaps TRBD1 as D (6 bases). This CDR3 is built from 17 residues. CDR1 and CDR2 (germline): SGDLS, YYNGEE. V lost 4 bases and J lost 0, with 17 bases in between. CDR3 amino acids: CASSSVRDMYSGNTIYF. The CDR3 coding sequence is TGTGCCAGCAGCTCCGTACGGGACATGTACTCTGGAAACACCATATATTTT.

The gene calls are TRBV2 and TRBJ2-1, with D unclear. Trimming cost V 6 bases and J 8 bases, with 11 bases left between them. The CDR3 is 12 amino acids. Germline-derived CDR1 and CDR2 are SNHLY and FYNNEI. In nucleotides, the CDR3 is TGTGCCAGCAGCGAGACCCTCGATGAGCAGTTCTTC. Amino acid sequence: CASSETLDEQFF.

The chain combines TRBV11-2 with TRBJ2-4; D uncertain. Trimming removed 2 bases from V and 15 bases from J, with 11 bases in between. The CDR3 spans 11 residues. Germline CDR1 SGHAT, CDR2 FQNNGV. This CDR3 reads CASSLSGQMYF. As DNA, the CDR3 is TGTGCCAGCAGCTTAAGTGGCCAGATGTACTTC. Filled out from reference TRBV11-2 and TRBJ2-4, the complete variable domain reads EAGVAQSPRYKIIEKRQSVAFWCNPISGHATLYWYQQILGQGPKLLIQFQNNGVVDDSQLPKDRFSAERLKGVDSTLKIQPAKLEDSAVYLCASSLSGQMYFGAGTRLSVL.

The chain joins TRBV20-1 to TRBJ1-5; unclear D gene. Trimming pared 7 bases from V and 10 bases from J, leaving 14 bases between. Germline CDR1 and CDR2: DFQATT and SNEGSKA (reference sequence). The CDR3 covers 11 residues. The CDR3 spells CSDLAVSPQHF. CDR3 nucleotide sequence: TGCAGTGATCTAGCCGTAAGCCCCCAGCATTTT.

The rearrangement links TRBV6-6 to TRBJ1-1, with 7 bases lining up with TRBD1. Looked up from germline, CDR1 is MNHNY and CDR2 is SVGAGI (reference sequence). V was pared by 6 bases and J by 5 bases, with 9 bases of the junction left unmatched. This CDR3 is built from 14 residues. The CDR3 DNA is TGTGCCAGCAGACCCCGACAGGGAAAAACTGAAGCTTTCTTT. Protein sequence: CASRPRQGKTEAFF.

This sequence joins TRBV10-3 and TRBJ2-1; the match to TRBD2 covers 8 bases. The CDR3 has 13 amino acids. V dropped 11 bases and J dropped 8; count of bases not matched to a gene: 11. CDR1 is ENHRY and CDR2 is SYGVKD in the germline V gene. Written as DNA, the CDR3 is TGTGCCGTCAATCCGGGAGGGCCTTATGAGCAGTTCTTC. Its translation: CAVNPGGPYEQFF.

In DNA form, the CDR3 reads TGTGCCAGCAGCTTCAGACAGGTTTATAATTCACCCCTCCACTTT. Translation gives CASSFRQVYNSPLHF. The rearrangement uses TRBV7-8 and TRBJ1-6; D is possibly TRBD1 (6 bases). CDR1 SGHVS and CDR2 FQNEAQ come from the germline V gene. The ends were cut back, 3 bases at V and 4 bases at J, with 10 bases in the middle. The length of the CDR3 is 15 residues.

This clone was seen once. The chain links TRBV7-9 to TRBJ2-5; TRBD1 is a possible D gene (6 bases). Trimming cost V 2 bases and J 2 bases, with 12 bases left between them. Per germline, CDR1 SEHNR and CDR2 FQNEAQ (reference sequence). This CDR3 is built from 15 residues. The CDR3 DNA reads as TGTGCCAGCAGCTTATCCGGGACATATCAAGAGACCCAGTACTTC. Translating gives CASSLSGTYQETQYF.

This chain joins TRBV14 and TRBJ2-5; TRBD1 or TRBD2 may be the D gene (9 bases each). The V end lost 5 bases, the J end lost 2 bases, and 33 bases lay between the germline ends. The CDR3 has 21 amino acids. Germline V CDR1 and CDR2: SGHDN, FVKESK. The CDR3: CASSCPRDRVPREGRQETQYF. CDR3 in DNA: TGTGCCAGCAGCTGTCCCCGGGACAGGGTGCCGCGGGAGGGTCGGCAAGAGACCCAGTACTTC.

The CDR3 DNA follows: TGTGCCAGCAGCCTCTCACCGGGGACTAGCAAACACGAGCAGTACTTC. Translation gives CASSLSPGTSKHEQYF. This chain joins TRBV7-3 and TRBJ2-7; 9 bases agree with TRBD2. This CDR3 has 16 residues. V gave up 5 bases and J gave up 5 bases; unmatched junction bases: 13. Germline CDR1 SGHTA, CDR2 FQGTGA.

The V and J genes are TRBV7-9 and TRBJ2-1, with TRBD2 matching over 15 bases. CDR3 length: 18 amino acids. Trimming cost V 5 bases and J 7 bases; bases outside gene matches: 12. Germline CDR1 SEHNR, CDR2 FQNEAQ (reference sequence). For the CDR3, the DNA is TGTGCCAGCAGCCCGACCTTACCGGGACTAGCGGGAGGAAATGAGCAGTTCTTC. As protein: CASSPTLPGLAGGNEQFF.

CDR3 sequence reads: CATSDSSGRAYEQYF. For the CDR3, the DNA is TGTGCCACCAGTGATTCTAGCGGGAGGGCCTACGAGCAGTACTTC. The rearrangement uses TRBV24-1 and TRBJ2-7; 12 nucleotides agree with TRBD2. CDR1 and CDR2 (germline): KGHDR, SFDVKD. This CDR3 spans 15 amino acids. V lost 2 bases and J lost 2; bases outside the gene matches: 0.

V gene TRBV6-1 combines with J gene TRBJ2-5; 7 bases are shared with TRBD1. This CDR3 contains 13 residues. Trimming took 6 bases from V and 5 from J; bases not matched to a gene: 6. Germline V CDR1 and CDR2: MNHNS, SASEGT. CDR3 protein: CASSNTGVETQYF. The CDR3 coding sequence is TGTGCCAGCAGCAATACAGGGGTGGAGACCCAGTACTTC.

The chain couples TRBV5-1 to TRBJ2-2, with 10 bases identical to TRBD1. V was pared by 4 bases and J by 4 bases, with 4 bases of the junction left unmatched. CDR3 length: 15 residues. CDR1 is SGHRS and CDR2 is YFSETQ in the germline V gene. CDR3 nucleotide sequence: TGCGCCAGCAGCGTGGACAGGGGGGTCACCGGGGAGCTGTTTTTT. Protein sequence: CASSVDRGVTGELFF.